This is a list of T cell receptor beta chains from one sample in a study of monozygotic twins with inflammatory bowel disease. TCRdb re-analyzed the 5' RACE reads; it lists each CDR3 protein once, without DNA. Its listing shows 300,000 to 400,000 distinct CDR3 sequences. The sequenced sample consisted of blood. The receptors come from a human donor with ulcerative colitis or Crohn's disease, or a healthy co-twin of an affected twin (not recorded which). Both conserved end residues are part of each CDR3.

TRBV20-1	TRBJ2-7	CSAREGTGDEQYF
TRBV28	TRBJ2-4	CASSARGRDIQYF
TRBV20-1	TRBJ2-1	CSVTSPGQVQYNEQFF
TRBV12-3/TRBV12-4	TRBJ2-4	CASSQLAGVTLAKNIQYF
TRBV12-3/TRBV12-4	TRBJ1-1	CASSLRTAIEAFF
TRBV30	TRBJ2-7	CAWSVLGQPSVEQYF
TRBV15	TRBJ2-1	CATRQAGGLWNEQFF
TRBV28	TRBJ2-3	CACRETSTDTQYF
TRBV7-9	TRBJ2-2	CASTHWALGATGELFF
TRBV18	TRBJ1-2	CASSADSSYGYTF
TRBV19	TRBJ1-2	CASSIVPDGYTF
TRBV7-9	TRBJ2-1	CASSLEGFNEQFF
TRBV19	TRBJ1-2	CASYQQGAANYGYTF
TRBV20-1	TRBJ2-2	CSAFGTTNTGELFF
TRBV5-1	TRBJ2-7	CASSLSTPGYEQYF
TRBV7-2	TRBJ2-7	CASSTLRGSYYEQYF
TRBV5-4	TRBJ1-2	CASSFPGDSANYGYTF
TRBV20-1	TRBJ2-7	CSASSGLAGISEQYF
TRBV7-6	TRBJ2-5	CASSSPRDGGTRETQYF
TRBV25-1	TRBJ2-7	CASSDPGRSSYEQYF
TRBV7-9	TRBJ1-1	CASSLALYGNTEAFF
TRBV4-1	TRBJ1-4	CASSQERAGNKGEKLFF
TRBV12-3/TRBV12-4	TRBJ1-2	CASSRGQVANYGYTF
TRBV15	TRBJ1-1	CATSRGGGRRDTEAFF
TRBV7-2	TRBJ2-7	CASSFGTYEQYF
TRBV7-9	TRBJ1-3	CASSLERSSSENTIYF
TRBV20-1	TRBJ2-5	CSARQGYQETQYF
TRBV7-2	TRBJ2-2	CASRPGRWAGELFF